This T cell receptor (beta chain) was sequenced for a study of T cell repertoires in cytomegalovirus infection. TCRdb reprocessed the reads with MiXCR, giving one entry per CDR3 protein. Of about 250,000 distinct CDR3 sequences in the sample, 6% to 8% were seen once. The sample holds many counts of this clonotype. The sequenced sample consisted of PBMCs. The clonotype was recovered from a human donor in good health (CMV status not recorded). Some clones in this sample may be carry-over from other donors' samples.

CDR3 sequence: CSALWGGDTEAFF. As DNA, the CDR3 is TGCAGTGCTCTCTGGGGAGGGGACACTGAAGCTTTCTTT. The chain combines TRBV20-1 with TRBJ1-1; D is perhaps TRBD1 (5 bases). V was clipped by 5 bases and J by 3 bases, with 13 bases between them. The CDR3 has 13 residues. Germline V gene lookup returns CDR1 DFQATT and CDR2 SNEGSKA (reference sequence).